This T cell receptor beta chain was recovered during a study of T cell responses to AZD1222 COVID-19 vaccine. Findings of the study overall: Spike-specific TCR breadth and depth went up after people got two AZD1222 doses. Samples come after the peak T cell response, not at day 14. Spike-wide vaccine-associated CD4 TCRs dominated at 160-218 and 743-854.

As for this clone: The antigen remains unidentified.

The study pooled second doses at about 4 or about 12 weeks. Sequenced by immunoSEQ multiplex PCR; TCRdb stores in-frame clones only, minus some. The sample carries 180,000 or so clones, roughly 90% recorded once. The sequenced sample was peripheral blood, obtained 28 days after the second AZD1222 dose. This TCR derives from an adult who received the AZD1222 COVID-19 vaccine.

The CDR3 bases are TGTGCCTGGAATAGTTGGGGACAGGGGAAACGGAGTGAAAAACTGTTTTTT. It specifies CAWNSWGQGKRSEKLFF. The chain combines TRBV30 with TRBJ1-4, with TRBD1 matching 10 bases. This CDR3 region has 17 residues. V lost 4 bases to trimming and J lost 7 bases; unmatched junction nucleotides: 15. Germline CDR1 reads GTSNPN; CDR2 reads SVGIG (reference sequence).